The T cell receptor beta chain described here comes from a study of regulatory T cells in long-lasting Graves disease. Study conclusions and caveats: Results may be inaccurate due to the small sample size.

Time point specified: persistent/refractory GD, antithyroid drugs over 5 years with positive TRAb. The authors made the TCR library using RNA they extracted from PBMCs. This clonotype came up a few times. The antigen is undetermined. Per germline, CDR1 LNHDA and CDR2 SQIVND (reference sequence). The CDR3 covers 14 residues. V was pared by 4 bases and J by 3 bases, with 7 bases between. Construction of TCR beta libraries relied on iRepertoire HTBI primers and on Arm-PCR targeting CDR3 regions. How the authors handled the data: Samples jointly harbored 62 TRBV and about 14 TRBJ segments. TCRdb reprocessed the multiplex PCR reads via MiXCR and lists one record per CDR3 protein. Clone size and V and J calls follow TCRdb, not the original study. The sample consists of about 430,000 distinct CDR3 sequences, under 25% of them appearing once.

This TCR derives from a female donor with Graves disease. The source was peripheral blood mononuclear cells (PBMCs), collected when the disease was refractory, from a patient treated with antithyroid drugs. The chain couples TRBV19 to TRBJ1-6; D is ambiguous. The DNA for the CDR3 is TGTGCCAGTAGTACGGCGGTCTATAATTCACCCCTCCACTTT. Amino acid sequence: CASSTAVYNSPLHF. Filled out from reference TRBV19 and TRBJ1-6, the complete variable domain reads DGGITQSPKYLFRKEGQNVTLSCEQNLNHDAMYWYRQDPGQGLRLIYYSQIVNDFQKGDIAEGYSVSREKKESFPLTVTSAQKNPTAFYLCASSTAVYNSPLHFGNGTRLTVT.